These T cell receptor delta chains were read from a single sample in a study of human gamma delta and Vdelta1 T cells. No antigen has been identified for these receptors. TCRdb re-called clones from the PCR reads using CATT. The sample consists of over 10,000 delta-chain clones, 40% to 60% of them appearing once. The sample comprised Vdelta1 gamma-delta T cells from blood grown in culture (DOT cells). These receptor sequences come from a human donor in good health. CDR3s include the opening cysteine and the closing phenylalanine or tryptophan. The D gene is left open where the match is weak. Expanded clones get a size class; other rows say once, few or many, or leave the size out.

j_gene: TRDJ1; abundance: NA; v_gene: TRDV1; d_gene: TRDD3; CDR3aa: CALGELGLRRIRYDKLIF; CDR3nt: TGTGCTCTTGGGGAACTGGGACTACGGAGGATACGCTACGATAAACTCATCTTT
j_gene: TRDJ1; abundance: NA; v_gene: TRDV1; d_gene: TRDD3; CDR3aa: CALGEPRPSRILGDTSDKLIF; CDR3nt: TGTGCTCTTGGGGAACCCCGGCCTTCTCGTATACTGGGGGATACTTCCGATAAACTCATCTTT
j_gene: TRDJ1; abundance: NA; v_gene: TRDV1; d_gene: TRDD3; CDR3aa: CALGELPKLGIRKTDKLIF; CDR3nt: TGTGCTCTTGGGGAACTCCCAAAACTGGGGATACGGAAAACCGATAAACTCATCTTT
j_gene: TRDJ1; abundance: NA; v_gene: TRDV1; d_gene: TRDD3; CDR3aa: CALGPNGWGDPPYTDKLIF; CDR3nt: TGTGCTCTTGGGCCAAACGGGTGGGGGGATCCTCCGTACACCGATAAACTCATCTTT
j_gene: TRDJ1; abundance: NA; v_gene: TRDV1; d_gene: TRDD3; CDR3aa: CALGDPFLQGISHTDKLIF; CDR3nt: TGTGCTCTTGGGGATCCCTTTCTACAGGGGATATCACACACCGATAAACTCATCTTT
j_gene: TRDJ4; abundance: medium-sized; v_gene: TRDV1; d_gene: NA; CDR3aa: CALGELDPRHVTGGPRPLIF; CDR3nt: TGTGCTCTTGGGGAACTCGATCCACGACATGTAACTGGAGGACCCAGACCCCTGATCTTT
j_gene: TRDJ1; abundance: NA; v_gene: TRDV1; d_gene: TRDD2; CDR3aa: CALGELDSYSYTPYTETHTDKLIF; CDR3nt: TGTGCTCTTGGGGAACTAGATTCCTACTCCTATACCCCTTATACGGAGACGCACACCGATAAACTCATCTTT
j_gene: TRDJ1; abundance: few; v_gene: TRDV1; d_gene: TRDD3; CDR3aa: CALGELPASGWGTYTDKLIF; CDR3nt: TGTGCTCTTGGGGAACTTCCCGCCTCGGGTTGGGGGACTTACACCGATAAACTCATCTTT
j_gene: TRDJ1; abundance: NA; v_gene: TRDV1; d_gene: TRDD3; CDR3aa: CALGEPAFLDNWGISERNKLIF; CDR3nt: TGTGCTCTTGGGGAACCGGCCTTCCTCGATAACTGGGGGATAAGTGAGAGAAACAAACTCATCTTT
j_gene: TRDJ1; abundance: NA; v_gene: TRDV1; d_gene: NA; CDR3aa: CALGSPPDFPREKDTDKLIF; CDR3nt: TGTGCTCTTGGGTCCCCCCCGGACTTCCCCCGGGAGAAGGACACCGATAAACTCATCTTT
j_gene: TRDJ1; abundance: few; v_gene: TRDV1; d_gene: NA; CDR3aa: CALGEQEGSGGTGQNDKLIF; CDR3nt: TGTGCTCTTGGGGAACAAGAAGGATCGGGGGGTACTGGGCAAAACGATAAACTCATCTTT
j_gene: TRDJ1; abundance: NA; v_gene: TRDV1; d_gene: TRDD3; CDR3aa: CALGATSSRTGGPSYTDKLIF; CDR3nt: TGTGCTCTTGGGGCGACTTCCTCCCGTACTGGGGGACCCTCGTACACCGATAAACTCATCTTT
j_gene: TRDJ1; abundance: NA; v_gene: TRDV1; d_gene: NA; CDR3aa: CALGQCPIPPLGSRELIF; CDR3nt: TGTGCTCTTGGGCAGTGCCCTATTCCCCCCCTGGGGAGCCGGGAACTCATCTTT
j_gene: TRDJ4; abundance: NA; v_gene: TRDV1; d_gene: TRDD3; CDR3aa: CALGEQPSPRTGGWGRPLIF; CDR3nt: TGTGCTCTTGGGGAACAGCCTTCACCCCGTACTGGGGGATGGGGAAGACCCCTGATCTTT
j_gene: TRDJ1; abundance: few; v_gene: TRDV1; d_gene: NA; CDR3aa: CALGEPSLPTGGYKLYTDKLIF; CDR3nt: TGTGCTCTTGGGGAACCCTCCCTTCCTACCGGGGGATATAAGCTATACACCGATAAACTCATCTTT
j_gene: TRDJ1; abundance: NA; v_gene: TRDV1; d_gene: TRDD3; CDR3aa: CALGPGSGGFFTDKLIF; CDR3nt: TGTGCTCTTGGGCCGGGGAGTGGGGGATTCTTCACCGATAAACTCATCTTT
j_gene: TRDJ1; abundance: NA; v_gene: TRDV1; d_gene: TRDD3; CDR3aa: CALGCDDPSVGDTQYTDKLIF; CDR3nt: TGTGCTCTTGGGTGCGACGATCCATCGGTGGGGGATACGCAGTACACCGATAAACTCATCTTT
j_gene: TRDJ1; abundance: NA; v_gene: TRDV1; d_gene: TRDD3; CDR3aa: CALGITPHWGTKVRIYTDKLIF; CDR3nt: TGTGCTCTTGGGATAACGCCTCACTGGGGGACTAAGGTGCGGATTTACACCGATAAACTCATCTTT
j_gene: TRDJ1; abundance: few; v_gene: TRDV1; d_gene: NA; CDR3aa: CALGAFTPSGEYLGTDKLIF; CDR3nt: TGTGCTCTTGGTGCCTTCACACCATCTGGGGAATATCTTGGGACCGATAAACTCATCTTT
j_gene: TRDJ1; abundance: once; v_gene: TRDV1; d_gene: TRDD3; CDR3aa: CALGELLLGTGGYSDKLIF; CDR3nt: TGTGCTCTTGGGGAACTTCTCCTAGGGACTGGGGGATATTCCGATAAACTCATCTTT
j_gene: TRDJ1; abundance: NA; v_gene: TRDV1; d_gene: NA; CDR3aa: CALGELGPEHSYTDKLIF; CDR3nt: TGTGCTCTTGGGGAACTGGGCCCCGAGCACTCTTACACCGATAAACTCATCTTT
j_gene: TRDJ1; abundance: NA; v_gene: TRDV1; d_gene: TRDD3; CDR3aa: CALGELDLLGDKADKLIF; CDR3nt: TGTGCTCTTGGGGAACTCGACCTACTGGGGGATAAAGCCGATAAACTCATCTTT
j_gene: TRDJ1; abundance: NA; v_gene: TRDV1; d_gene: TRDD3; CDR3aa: CALGDIPYDGDWGIYESYGYTNKLIF; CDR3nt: TGTGCTCTTGGGGACATACCTTACGACGGGGACTGGGGGATATACGAGTCTTACGGGTACACCAATAAACTCATCTTT
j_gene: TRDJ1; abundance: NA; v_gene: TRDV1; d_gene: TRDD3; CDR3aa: CALSLLPTTGGYRTYTDKLIF; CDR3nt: TGTGCTCTTTCCCTTCTTCCTACGACTGGGGGATATAGGACTTACACCGATAAACTCATCTTT
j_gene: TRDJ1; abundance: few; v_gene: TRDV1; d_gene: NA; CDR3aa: CALGEGCAHTDKLIF; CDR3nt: TGTGCTCTTGGGGAAGGTTGTGCTCACACCGATAAACTCATCTTT
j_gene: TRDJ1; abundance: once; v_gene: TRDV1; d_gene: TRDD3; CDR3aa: CALGFGGERPTFTGDTGFHTDKLIF; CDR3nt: TGTGCTCTTGGATTTGGGGGCGAACGCCCGACGTTTACTGGGGATACGGGGTTTCACACCGATAAACTCATCTTT
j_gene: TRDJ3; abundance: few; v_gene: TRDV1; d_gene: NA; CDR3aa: CALGEAFPVDWDRSWDTRQMFF; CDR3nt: TGTGCTCTTGGGGAGGCCTTCCCGGTGGACTGGGACCGCTCCTGGGACACCCGACAGATGTTTTTC
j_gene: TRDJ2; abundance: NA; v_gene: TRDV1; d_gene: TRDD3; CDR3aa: CALGELEDWGIRLTAQLFF; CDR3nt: TGTGCTCTTGGGGAACTAGAAGACTGGGGGATACGCTTGACAGCACAACTCTTCTTT
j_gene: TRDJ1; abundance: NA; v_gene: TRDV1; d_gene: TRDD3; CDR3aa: CALGVPSYSLLGDTRNKLIF; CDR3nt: TGTGCTCTTGGGGTCCCTTCCTACTCCTTGCTGGGGGATACGCGAAATAAACTCATCTTT
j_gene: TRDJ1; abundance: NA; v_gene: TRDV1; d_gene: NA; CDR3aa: CALGETSYSDGGCTYTDKLIF; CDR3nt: TGTGCTCTTGGGGAAACTTCCTACAGCGATGGGGGATGCACGTACACCGATAAACTCATCTTT
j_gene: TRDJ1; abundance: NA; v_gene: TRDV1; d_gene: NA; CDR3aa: CALGEEGDLTDKLIF; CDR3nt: TGTGCTCTTGGGGAAGAGGGGGACCTCACCGATAAACTCATCTTT
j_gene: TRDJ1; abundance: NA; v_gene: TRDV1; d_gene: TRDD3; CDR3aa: CALGEGLNWGSKLIF; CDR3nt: TGTGCTCTTGGGGAAGGCCTCAACTGGGGGAGTAAACTCATCTTT
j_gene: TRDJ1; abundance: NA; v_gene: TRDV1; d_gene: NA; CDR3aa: CALGELWISTGSTDKLIF; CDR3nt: TGTGCTCTTGGGGAATTATGGATAAGTACTGGGAGCACCGATAAACTCATCTTT
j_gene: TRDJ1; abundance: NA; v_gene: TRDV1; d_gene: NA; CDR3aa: CALGELDPGGLEYTDKLIF; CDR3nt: TGTGCTCTTGGGGAACTAGACCCCGGCGGCCTGGAGTACACCGATAAACTCATCTTT
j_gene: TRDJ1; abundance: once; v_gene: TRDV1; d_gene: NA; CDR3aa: CALGEPPRGLNYTDKLIF; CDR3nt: TGTGCTCTTGGGGAACCCCCCCGGGGGCTAAATTACACCGATAAACTCATCTTT
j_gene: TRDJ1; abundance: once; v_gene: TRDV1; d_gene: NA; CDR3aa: CALGPGIGGPPLHKLIF; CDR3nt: TGTGCTCTTGGGCCCGGAATTGGGGGTCCACCACTGCATAAACTCATCTTT
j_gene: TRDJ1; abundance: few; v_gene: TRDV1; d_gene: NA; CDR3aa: CALGDLSFLSPPNTDKLIF; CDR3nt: TGTGCTCTTGGGGACCTCTCGTTCCTGTCTCCTCCGAACACCGATAAACTCATCTTT
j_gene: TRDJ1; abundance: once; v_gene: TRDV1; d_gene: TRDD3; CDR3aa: CALGELLNWGIQSRRNTDKLIF; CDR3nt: TGTGCTCTTGGGGAACTCCTGAACTGGGGGATACAATCCCGGAGAAACACCGATAAACTCATCTTT
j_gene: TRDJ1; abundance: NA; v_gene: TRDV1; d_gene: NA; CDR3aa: CALGGPPSYAGYAIPRGTDKLIF; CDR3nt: TGTGCTCTTGGGGGACCGCCTTCCTACGCGGGATACGCAATCCCACGGGGGACCGATAAACTCATCTTT
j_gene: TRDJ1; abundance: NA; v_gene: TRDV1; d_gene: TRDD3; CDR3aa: CALGESIPRIAGGYGMFELIF; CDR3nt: TGTGCTCTTGGGGAGAGTATTCCCCGAATCGCTGGGGGATACGGTATGTTCGAACTCATCTTT
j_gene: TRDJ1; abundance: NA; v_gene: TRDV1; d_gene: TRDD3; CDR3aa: CALGDDGRLGDISGDKLIF; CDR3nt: TGTGCTCTTGGGGACGATGGAAGACTGGGGGATATCTCAGGCGATAAACTCATCTTT
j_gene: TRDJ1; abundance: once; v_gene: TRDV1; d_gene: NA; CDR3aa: CALGAHLDYWDVDKLIF; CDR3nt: TGTGCTCTTGGGGCGCACCTAGATTACTGGGACGTGGATAAACTCATCTTT
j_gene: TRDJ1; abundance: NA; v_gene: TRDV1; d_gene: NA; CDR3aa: CALGVYVSDKLIF; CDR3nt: TGTGCTCTTGGGGTTTACGTTTCCGATAAACTCATCTTT
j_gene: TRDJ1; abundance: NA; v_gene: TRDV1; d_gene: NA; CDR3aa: CALGTSFVSKLIF; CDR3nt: TGTGCTCTTGGGACCTCTTTCGTTTCTAAACTCATCTTT
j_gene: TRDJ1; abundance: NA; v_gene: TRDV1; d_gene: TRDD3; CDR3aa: CALGELIGHAPSGGAHYTDKLIF; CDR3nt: TGTGCTCTTGGGGAACTAATCGGCCACGCACCCTCTGGGGGAGCCCACTACACCGATAAACTCATCTTT
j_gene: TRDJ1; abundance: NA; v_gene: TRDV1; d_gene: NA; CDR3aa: CALGEQSPEGTLAGHTDKLIF; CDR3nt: TGTGCTCTTGGGGAACAATCGCCGGAGGGGACCCTGGCGGGACACACCGATAAACTCATCTTT
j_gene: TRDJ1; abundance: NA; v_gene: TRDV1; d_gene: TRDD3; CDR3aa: CALGDLVLGGPCTDKLIF; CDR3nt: TGTGCTCTTGGGGACCTAGTACTGGGGGGTCCTTGCACCGATAAACTCATCTTT
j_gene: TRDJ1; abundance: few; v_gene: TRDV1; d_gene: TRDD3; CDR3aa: CALGELNGGGSSYTDKLIF; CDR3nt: TGTGCTCTTGGGGAACTAAATGGTGGGGGATCCTCGTACACCGATAAACTCATCTTT
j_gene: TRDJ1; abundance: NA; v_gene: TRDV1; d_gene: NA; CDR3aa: CALGEPRATDKLIF; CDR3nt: TGTGCTCTTGGGGAGCCACGTGCCACCGATAAACTCATCTTT